Each of the 4 T cell receptor beta chains below was sequenced from the same sample in a study of lymphopenia after photon versus proton radiotherapy. Clones were sequenced by immunoSEQ multiplex PCR, and TCRdb holds only the in-frame ones, with some missing. This repertoire shows 52,000 or so clones, more than 90% found once; its top ten account for about a sixth. The material was peripheral blood, obtained from a patient treated with photon-based radiotherapy. These receptors all come from a woman aged 40 to 50 with cholangiocarcinoma.

This clone is medium-sized in the sample. The J gene is TRBJ2-4, the V gene TRBV16, with D possibly being TRBD2 (5 bases). Germline lookup yields CDR1 KGHSY and CDR2 FQNENV. V was pared by 4 bases and J by 0 bases, with 13 bases between. The CDR3 covers 16 residues. The CDR3 reads CASSRVEDLAKNIQYF. The CDR3 DNA reads TGTGCCAGCAGCCGAGTGGAGGATTTAGCCAAAAACATTCAGTACTTC.

V is TRBV4-2 and J is TRBJ2-3; 8 bases align to TRBD2. V trimming: 0 bases; J trimming: 0 bases; junction bases outside the gene matches: 2. This CDR3 contains 16 residues. The germline V gene has CDR1 LGHNA and CDR2 YNFKEQ. For the CDR3, the DNA is TGTGCCAGCAGCCAAGAACGGGGGGGCAGCACAGATACGCAGTATTTT. Amino acid sequence: CASSQERGGSTDTQYF.

This clone was seen just once. The chain carries TRBV19 and TRBJ1-1; weak D call: TRBD1 (6 bases). Trimming took 7 bases from V and 0 from J, leaving 12 bases between them. This CDR3 has 14 residues. CDR1 LNHDA and CDR2 SQIVND come from the germline V gene (reference sequence). CDR3 residues: CASTYRDLNTEAFF. DNA for the CDR3: TGTGCCAGTACTTACAGGGATTTGAACACTGAAGCTTTCTTT.

The chain's CDR3 is CASTNSGNTIYF. In nucleotides, the CDR3 is TGTGCCAGTACTAACTCTGGAAACACCATATATTTT. The V call is TRBV19, the J call TRBJ1-3; D gene uncertain. CDR1 is LNHDA and CDR2 is SQIVND in the germline V gene (reference sequence). V was trimmed by 7 bases and J by 0 bases, leaving 4 bases between them. This CDR3 has 12 amino acids. Using reference TRBV19 and TRBJ1-3 for the parts outside the CDR3, the full variable domain is DGGITQSPKYLFRKEGQNVTLSCEQNLNHDAMYWYRQDPGQGLRLIYYSQIVNDFQKGDIAEGYSVSREKKESFPLTVTSAQKNPTAFYLCASTNSGNTIYFGEGSWLTVV.